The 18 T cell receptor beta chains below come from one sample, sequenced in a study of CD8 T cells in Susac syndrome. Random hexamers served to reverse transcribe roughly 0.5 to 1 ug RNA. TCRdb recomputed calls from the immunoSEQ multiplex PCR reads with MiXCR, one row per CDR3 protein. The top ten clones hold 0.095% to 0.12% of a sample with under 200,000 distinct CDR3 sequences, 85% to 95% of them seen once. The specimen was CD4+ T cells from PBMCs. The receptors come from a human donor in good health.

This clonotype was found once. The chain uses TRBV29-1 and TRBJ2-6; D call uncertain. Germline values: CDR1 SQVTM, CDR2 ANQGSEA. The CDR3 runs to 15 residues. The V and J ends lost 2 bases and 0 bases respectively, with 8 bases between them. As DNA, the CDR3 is TGCAGCGTTGAATGGGTTCGCTCTGGGGCCAACGTCCTGACTTTC. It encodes CSVEWVRSGANVLTF. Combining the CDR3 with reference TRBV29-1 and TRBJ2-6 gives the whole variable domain SAVISQKPSRDICQRGTSLTIQCQVDSQVTMMFWYRQQPGQSLTLIATANQGSEATYESGFVIDKFPISRPNLTFSTLTVSNMSPEDSSIYLCSVEWVRSGANVLTFGAGSRLTVL.

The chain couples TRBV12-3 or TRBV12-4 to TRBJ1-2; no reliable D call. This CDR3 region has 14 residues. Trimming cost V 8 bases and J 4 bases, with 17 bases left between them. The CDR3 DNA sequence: TGTGCCAGCCGGAGGGCGGCCAGCCGCTATGGCTACACCTTC. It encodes CASRRAASRYGYTF.

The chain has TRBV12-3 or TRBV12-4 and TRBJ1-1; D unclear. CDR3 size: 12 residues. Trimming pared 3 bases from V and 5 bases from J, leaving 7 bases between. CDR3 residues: CASSLRRTEAFF. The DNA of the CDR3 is TGTGCCAGCAGTTTGAGGCGGACTGAAGCTTTCTTT.

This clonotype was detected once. CDR3 amino acids: CASSASASVDEQFF. The CDR3 region has the DNA TGTGCCAGCAGCGCCAGCGCGAGTGTGGATGAGCAGTTCTTC. The gene calls are TRBV7-9 and TRBJ2-1; no reliable D call. CDR1 SEHNR and CDR2 FQNEAQ come from the germline V gene (reference sequence). CDR3 length equals 14 residues. Trimming removed 5 bases from V and 8 bases from J, with 16 bases in between. The full variable domain, with the rest looked up from reference TRBV7-9 and TRBJ2-1, is DTGVSQNPRHKITKRGQNVTFRCDPISEHNRLYWYRQTLGQGPEFLTYFQNEAQLEKSRLLSDRFSAERPKGSFSTLEIQRTEQGDSAMYLCASSASASVDEQFFGPGTRLTVL.

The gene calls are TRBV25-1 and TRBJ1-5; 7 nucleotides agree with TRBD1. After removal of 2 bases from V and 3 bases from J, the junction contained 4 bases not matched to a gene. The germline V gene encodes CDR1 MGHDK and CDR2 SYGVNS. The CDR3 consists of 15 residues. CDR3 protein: CASSEDRAVNQPQHF. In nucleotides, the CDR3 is TGTGCCAGCAGTGAAGACAGGGCGGTCAATCAGCCCCAGCATTTT.

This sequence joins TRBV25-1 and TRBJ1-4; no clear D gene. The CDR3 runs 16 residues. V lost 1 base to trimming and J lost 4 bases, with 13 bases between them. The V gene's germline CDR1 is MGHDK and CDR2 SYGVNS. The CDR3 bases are TGTGCCAGCAGTGAATCTTCGAAGGCACGTAATGAAAAACTGTTTTTT. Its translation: CASSESSKARNEKLFF.

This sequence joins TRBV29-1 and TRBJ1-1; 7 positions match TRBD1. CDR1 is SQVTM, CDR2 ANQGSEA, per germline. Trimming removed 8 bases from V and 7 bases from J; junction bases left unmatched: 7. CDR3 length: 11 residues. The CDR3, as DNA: TGCAGCTCTTTGACAGGGTTTGAAGCTTTCTTT. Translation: CSSLTGFEAFF.

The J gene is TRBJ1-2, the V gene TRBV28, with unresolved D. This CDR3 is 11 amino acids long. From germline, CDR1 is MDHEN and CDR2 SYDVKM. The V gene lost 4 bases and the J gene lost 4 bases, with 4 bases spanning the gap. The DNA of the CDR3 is TGTGCCAGCAGTTACCCCTATGGCTACACCTTC. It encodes CASSYPYGYTF.

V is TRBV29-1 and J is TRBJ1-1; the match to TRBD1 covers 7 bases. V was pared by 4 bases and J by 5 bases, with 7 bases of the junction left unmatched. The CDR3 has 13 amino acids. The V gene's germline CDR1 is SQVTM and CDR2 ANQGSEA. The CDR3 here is CSVGRQGPTEAFF. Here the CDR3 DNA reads TGCAGCGTTGGCCGACAGGGTCCAACTGAAGCTTTCTTT.

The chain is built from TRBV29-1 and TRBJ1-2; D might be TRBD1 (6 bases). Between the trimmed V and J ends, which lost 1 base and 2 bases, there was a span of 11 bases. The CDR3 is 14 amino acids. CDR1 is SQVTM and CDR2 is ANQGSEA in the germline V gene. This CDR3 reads CSVEVGHRNYGYTF. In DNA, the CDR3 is TGCAGCGTTGAAGTGGGACACCGAAACTATGGCTACACCTTC.

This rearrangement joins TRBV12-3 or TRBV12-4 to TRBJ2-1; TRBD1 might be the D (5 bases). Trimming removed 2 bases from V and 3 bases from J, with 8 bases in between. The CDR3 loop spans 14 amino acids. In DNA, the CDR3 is TGTGCCAGCAGTTTACCTCAGGGCTACAATGAGCAGTTCTTC. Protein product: CASSLPQGYNEQFF.

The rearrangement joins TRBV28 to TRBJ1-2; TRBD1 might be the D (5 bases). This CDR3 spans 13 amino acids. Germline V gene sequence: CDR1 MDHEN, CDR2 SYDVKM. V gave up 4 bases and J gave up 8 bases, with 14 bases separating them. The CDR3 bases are TGTGCCAGCAGTTCCAGGGTTAATGGGGGCTACACCTTC. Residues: CASSSRVNGGYTF.

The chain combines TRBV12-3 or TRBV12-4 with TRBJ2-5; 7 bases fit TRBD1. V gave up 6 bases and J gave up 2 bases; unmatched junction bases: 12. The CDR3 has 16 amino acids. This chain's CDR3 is CASSSGQIASQETQYF. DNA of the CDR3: TGTGCCAGCAGCTCGGGACAGATCGCCTCACAAGAGACCCAGTACTTC.

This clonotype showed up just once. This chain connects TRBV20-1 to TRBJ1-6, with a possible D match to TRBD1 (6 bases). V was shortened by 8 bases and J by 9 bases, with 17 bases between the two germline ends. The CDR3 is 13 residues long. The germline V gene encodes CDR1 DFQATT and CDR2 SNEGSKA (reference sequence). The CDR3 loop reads CSFGQGNSSPLHF. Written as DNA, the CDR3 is TGCAGTTTTGGGCAGGGGAATAGTTCACCCCTCCACTTT.

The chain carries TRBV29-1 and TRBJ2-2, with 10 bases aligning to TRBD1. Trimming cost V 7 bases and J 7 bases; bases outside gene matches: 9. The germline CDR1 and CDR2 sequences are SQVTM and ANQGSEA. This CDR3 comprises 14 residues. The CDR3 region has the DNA TGCAGCGGTGCGGGACAGGGGATACACGGGGAGCTGTTTTTT. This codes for CSGAGQGIHGELFF.

The CDR3 is CASSDSDRPYEQYV. CDR3 DNA: TGTGCCAGCAGTGATAGCGACAGACCCTACGAGCAGTACGTC. The J gene is TRBJ2-7, the V gene TRBV6-5, with D perhaps given as TRBD1 or TRBD2 (5 bases each). Deletions cut 5 bases from V and 2 bases from J, with 13 bases between. Germline-derived CDR1 and CDR2 are MNHEY and SVGAGI. The CDR3 sequence is 14 residues long.

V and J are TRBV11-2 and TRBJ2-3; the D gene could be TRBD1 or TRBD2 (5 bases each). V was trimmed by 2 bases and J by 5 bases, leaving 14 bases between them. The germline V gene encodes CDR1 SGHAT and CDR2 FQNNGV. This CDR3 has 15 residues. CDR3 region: CASSLSWGSGDTQYF. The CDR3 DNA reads TGTGCCAGCAGCTTATCGTGGGGGTCTGGAGATACGCAGTATTTT.

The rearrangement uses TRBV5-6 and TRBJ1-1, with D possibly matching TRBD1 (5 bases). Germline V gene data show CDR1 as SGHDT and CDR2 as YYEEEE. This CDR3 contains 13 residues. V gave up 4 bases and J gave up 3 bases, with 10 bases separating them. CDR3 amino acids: CASSPGTYTEAFF. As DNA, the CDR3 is TGTGCCAGCAGCCCGGGGACGTACACTGAAGCTTTCTTT.